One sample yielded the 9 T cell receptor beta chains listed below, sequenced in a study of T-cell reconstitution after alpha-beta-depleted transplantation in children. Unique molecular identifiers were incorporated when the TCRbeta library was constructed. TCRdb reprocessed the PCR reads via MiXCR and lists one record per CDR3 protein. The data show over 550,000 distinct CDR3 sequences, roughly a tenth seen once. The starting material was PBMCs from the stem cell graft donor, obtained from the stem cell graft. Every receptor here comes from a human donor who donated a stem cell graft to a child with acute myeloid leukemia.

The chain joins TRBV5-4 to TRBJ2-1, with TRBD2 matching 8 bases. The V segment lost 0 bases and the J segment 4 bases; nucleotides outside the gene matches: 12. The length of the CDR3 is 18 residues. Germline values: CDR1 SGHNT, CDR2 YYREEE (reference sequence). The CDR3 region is CASSLGTPRGRRYNEQFF. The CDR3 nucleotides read TGTGCCAGCAGCTTGGGAACCCCTCGCGGGAGGCGGTACAATGAGCAGTTCTTC.

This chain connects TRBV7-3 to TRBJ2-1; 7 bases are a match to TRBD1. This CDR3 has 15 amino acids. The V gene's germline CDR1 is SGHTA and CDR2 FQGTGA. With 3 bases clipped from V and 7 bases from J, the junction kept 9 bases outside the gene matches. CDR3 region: CASSFGQGVGNEQFF. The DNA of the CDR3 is TGTGCCAGCAGCTTCGGCCAGGGGGTCGGAAATGAGCAGTTCTTC.

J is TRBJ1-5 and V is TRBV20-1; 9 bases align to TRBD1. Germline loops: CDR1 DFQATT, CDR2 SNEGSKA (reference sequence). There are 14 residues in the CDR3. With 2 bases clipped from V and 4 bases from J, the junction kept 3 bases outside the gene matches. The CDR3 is CSARQGQGNQPQHF. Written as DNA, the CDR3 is TGCAGTGCTAGACAGGGACAGGGAAATCAGCCCCAGCATTTT.

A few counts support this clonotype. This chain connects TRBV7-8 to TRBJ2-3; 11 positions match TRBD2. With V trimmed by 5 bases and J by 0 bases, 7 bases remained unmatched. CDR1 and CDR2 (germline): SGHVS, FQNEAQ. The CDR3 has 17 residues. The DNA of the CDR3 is TGTGCCAGCAGCCCACGACTAGCGGGATCTAGCACAGATACGCAGTATTTT. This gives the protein CASSPRLAGSSTDTQYF.

DNA for the CDR3: TGCGCCAGCAGCTTAACAGGGGCCCAGTACTTC. Translation gives CASSLTGAQYF. The chain is built from TRBV5-1 and TRBJ2-7; 7 nucleotides line up with TRBD1. Losses at the gene ends were 2 bases for V and 10 bases for J; bases not matched to a gene: 3. From germline, CDR1 is SGHRS and CDR2 YFSETQ. The CDR3 loop spans 11 amino acids.

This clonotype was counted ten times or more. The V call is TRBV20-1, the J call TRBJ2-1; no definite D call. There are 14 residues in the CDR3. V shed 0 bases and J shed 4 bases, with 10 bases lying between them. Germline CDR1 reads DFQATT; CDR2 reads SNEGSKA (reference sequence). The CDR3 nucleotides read TGCAGTGCTAGAGACCATGAGCCGTACAATGAGCAGTTCTTC. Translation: CSARDHEPYNEQFF.

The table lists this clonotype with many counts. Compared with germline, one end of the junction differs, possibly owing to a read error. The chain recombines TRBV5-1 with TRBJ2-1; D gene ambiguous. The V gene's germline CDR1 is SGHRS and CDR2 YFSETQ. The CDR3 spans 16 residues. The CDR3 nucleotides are TGCGCCAGCAGTTTGGGGTCGTACCCCGTCCCTGATGAGCAGTTCTTC. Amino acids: CASSLGSYPVPDEQFF. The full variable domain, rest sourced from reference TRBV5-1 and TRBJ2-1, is KAGVTQTPRYLIKTRGQQVTLSCSPISGHRSVSWYQQTPGQGLQFLFEYFSETQRNKGNFPGRFSGRQFSNSRSEMNVSTLELGDSALYLCASSLGSYPVPDEQFFGPGTRLTVL.

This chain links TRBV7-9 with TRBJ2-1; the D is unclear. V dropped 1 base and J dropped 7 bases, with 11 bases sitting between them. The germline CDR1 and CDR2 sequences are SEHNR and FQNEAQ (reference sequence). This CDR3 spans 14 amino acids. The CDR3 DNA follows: TGTGCCAGCAGCTTAGAGGCAGGAATGAATGAGCAGTTCTTC. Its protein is CASSLEAGMNEQFF.

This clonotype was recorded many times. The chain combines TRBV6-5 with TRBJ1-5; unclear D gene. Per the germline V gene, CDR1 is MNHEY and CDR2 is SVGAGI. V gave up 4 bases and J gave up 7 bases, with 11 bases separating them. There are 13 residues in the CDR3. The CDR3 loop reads CASSLGQVQPQHF. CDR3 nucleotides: TGTGCCAGCAGTTTGGGCCAAGTCCAGCCCCAGCATTTT.